Listed below are T cell receptor beta chains from one sample, sequenced in a study of blood T cell repertoires in COVID-19. Only in-frame clones appear in the TCRdb table, and some are missing; sequencing was by immunoSEQ multiplex PCR. Among about 180,000 clones listed, roughly 89% were seen once. Sequencing was carried out using peripheral blood. The receptors were gathered from a woman in her forties or fifties with acute or convalescent COVID-19. Each CDR3 is given with its conserved first and last residue. A D gene is named only where the DNA matches it firmly. Clone size is stated in some rows and not others, as once, few, many or a class when expanded.

cdr3_nt	cdr3_aa	v_call	j_call	clone_size	d_call
TGTGCCAGTAGTATAGGGACTCCGAGCCCCTACGAGCAGTACTTC	CASSIGTPSPYEQYF	TRBV19	TRBJ2-7	NA	NA
TGTGCCAGCCAGGGGCTAACCGGAGAAAATGAGCAGTTCTTC	CASQGLTGENEQFF	TRBV18	TRBJ2-1	once	NA
TGTGCCAAAAGGCTAGAAGCCACACTTAACTATGGCTACACCTTC	CAKRLEATLNYGYTF	TRBV27	TRBJ1-2	NA	NA
TGTGCCAGCAGCCGGGACAGGGGGCTCTATGGCTACACCTTC	CASSRDRGLYGYTF	TRBV7-2	TRBJ1-2	NA	TRBD1
TGTGCCAGCAGCCCGGGACAGCTCTATGGCTACACCTTC	CASSPGQLYGYTF	TRBV11-2	TRBJ1-2	NA	TRBD1
TGTGCCAGTAGTATCGGGCAGGGGAATTCACCCCTCCACTTT	CASSIGQGNSPLHF	TRBV19	TRBJ1-6	NA	NA
TGTGCCAGCAGCGTAGGGCTAGCGGGGGGTGGCACAGATACGCAGTATTTT	CASSVGLAGGGTDTQYF	TRBV9	TRBJ2-3	NA	TRBD2
TGTGCCAGCAGCTTAGCGGGGGGACTAGCGGGAAGGGAGCAGTACTTC	CASSLAGGLAGREQYF	TRBV7-2	TRBJ2-7	NA	TRBD2
TGTGCCATGTCCCAAGTAGTAAACTCTGGGGCCAACGTCCTGACTTTC	CAMSQVVNSGANVLTF	TRBV10-3	TRBJ2-6	NA	NA
TGTGCCAGTAGCCCAAGACAGGGAAATTCACCCCTCCACTTT	CASSPRQGNSPLHF	TRBV19	TRBJ1-6	once	TRBD1
TGTGCCAGTAGTGAAACCCGCAGGGCCGCCTACGAGCAGTACTTC	CASSETRRAAYEQYF	TRBV19	TRBJ2-7	NA	NA
TGTGCCAGCAGTCCGTCGGGGGACGGTGAGCAGTTCTTC	CASSPSGDGEQFF	TRBV12-3/TRBV12-4	TRBJ2-1	NA	NA
TGTGCCAGCACCATCGGGGGTCTCCGGGGCTACACCTTC	CASTIGGLRGYTF	TRBV6-1	TRBJ1-2	NA	NA
TGTGCCAGCACCTACCAGGGACAGAGCACAGATACGCAGTATTTT	CASTYQGQSTDTQYF	TRBV2	TRBJ2-3	NA	TRBD1
TGTGCCAGCGGCCTTTTGACTTCCAACTCTGGAAACACCATATATTTT	CASGLLTSNSGNTIYF	TRBV28	TRBJ1-3	once	NA
TGTGCCAGCAGCTTAAAAAGCGAGCAGTTCTTC	CASSLKSEQFF	TRBV3-1/TRBV3-2	TRBJ2-1	NA	NA
TGCGCCAGCAGTGAGGGGCTGCCCTTGAGAACCGGGGAGCTGTTTTTT	CASSEGLPLRTGELFF	TRBV10-2	TRBJ2-2	NA	NA
TGTGCCAGCAGCCAGGGACAGGGGCTTTCTGAAGCTTTCTTT	CASSQGQGLSEAFF	TRBV6-2/TRBV6-3	TRBJ1-1	NA	TRBD1
TGCGCCAGCAGCCAAGATACTCGGGTGGGAAACACCATATATTTT	CASSQDTRVGNTIYF	TRBV4-3	TRBJ1-3	NA	NA
TGCAGCGTTGATGCTGCCGGGACAGGGGTACCCTTGAACACTGAAGCTTTCTTT	CSVDAAGTGVPLNTEAFF	TRBV29-1	TRBJ1-1	NA	TRBD1
TGTGCCAGCAGGGCAGGGGGTAACTATGGCTACACCTTC	CASRAGGNYGYTF	TRBV6-5	TRBJ1-2	NA	TRBD1
TGTGCCAGCAGTGAATTGGGTAGCGGGAGCACAGATACGCAGTATTTT	CASSELGSGSTDTQYF	TRBV6-1	TRBJ2-3	NA	TRBD2
TGTGCCAGTAGACCTAGCGGGGGGAACAAAGAGACCCAGTACTTC	CASRPSGGNKETQYF	TRBV19	TRBJ2-5	NA	TRBD2
TGCGCCAGCAGCTTGGGGTTAGCGCAAGATACGCAGTATTTT	CASSLGLAQDTQYF	TRBV5-1	TRBJ2-3	NA	NA
TGTGCCAGCAGCATGACAGTGAACACTGAAGCTTTCTTT	CASSMTVNTEAFF	TRBV11-2	TRBJ1-1	NA	NA
TGTGCCAGTGGATCTCAGGGGCGAGAGACCCAGTACTTC	CASGSQGRETQYF	TRBV19	TRBJ2-5	NA	NA
TGTGCCAGCTCACCACCCTCTATATCTGAGCAGTTCTTC	CASSPPSISEQFF	TRBV18	TRBJ2-1	few	NA
TGTGCCAGCAGCACCAGCGGGCGATCCTACAATGAGCAGTTCTTC	CASSTSGRSYNEQFF	TRBV5-4	TRBJ2-1	NA	NA
TGTGCCGCCCACTCGGGGGGATCTACAGATACGCAGTATTTT	CAAHSGGSTDTQYF	TRBV10-3	TRBJ2-3	NA	TRBD2